This record looks at one TCR beta chain sequence and its context. There is no known antigen for this receptor. The data derive from a study of monozygotic twins with inflammatory bowel disease (dated by TCRdb to the late 2010s). With regard to the full study: The complete study included 28 monozygotic twin pairs: 19 IBD-discordant Danish pairs and nine German pairs, of which four were IBD-concordant and five were IBD-discordant. The search for disease-associated traits relied mainly on comparing IBD patients with their genetically identical healthy co-twins within discordant pairs. Each individual had, on average, about 151 000 unique TCRalpha sequences and 181 000 unique TCRbeta sequences available for analysis. Overall study outcomes, separate from this receptor: No single strong signal or clonotype linked to IBD turned up in the results, so the idea that one exists was not supported. A decrease in TCRbeta repertoire diversity, as measured by inverse Simpson index, was observed in IBD patients compared with their healthy co-twins. Fewer clonotypes were shared with other individuals by IBD patients than by healthy twins, most markedly in patients showing signs of disease activity. The analysis was unable to tell apart different T cell subtypes. Repertoire similarity did not differ between concordant and discordant twins, which could be due to limited statistical power. Because patients were on differing immunosuppressive treatments, the repertoires may have picked up extra background noise and inter-individual variability.

The method behind the library was 5' RACE. Preparation of each TCR library used 3,500 to 4,500 ng of total RNA. cDNA was synthesized with SMARTScribe reverse transcriptase in eight separate reactions per sample. During cDNA synthesis, template switching introduced unique molecular identifiers that contained a 6-nucleotide sample barcode. Two nested PCRs of about 15 and 9 cycles amplified the TCRalpha and TCRbeta cDNA, and bead purification followed each PCR. Before amplification, the cDNA was both treated with uracil DNA-glycosylase and purified with the QIAquick PCR purification kit. The second PCR was the step at which Illumina TruSeq-compatible adapters and sample-specific barcodes were added. TapeStation and Qubit were used to check library quality and concentration, and 4.5 to 5 ng of each library was pooled. Sequencing of the pooled libraries was done on an Illumina HiSeq2500 single-index Rapid Run using custom sequencing primers and 2 x 100 bp reads. Per the source publication's procedure: PCR and sequencing errors were corrected by UMI-based consensus assembly using MiGEC version 1.2.6. V(D)J alignment, clonotype assembly and CDR3 extraction were performed with MiXCR version 2.1.1. Gene usage, clonotype sharing and MAIT/NKT TCR abundance were normalised by analysing the top 1000, 10 000 and 20 000 clonotypes per sample. After downsampling to 27 000 UMIs, diversity was calculated as the inverse Simpson index using the vegan R package. Statistical testing used paired Mann-Whitney U tests on the discordant twin pairs and applied Benjamini-Hochberg correction for multiple testing. Based on TCRdb reprocessing of the reads, there is one entry per CDR3 protein sequence, and DNA is missing. The V and J calls were not made by the authors but by TCRdb's processing. This sample's table contains 400,000 or so distinct CDR3 sequences. Roughly 2.2% of the sample belongs to the ten largest clones.

From each donor, a roughly 2.7 ml peripheral blood sample was collected into PAXgene tubes and stored at -80 degrees C. Without any T cell sorting, total RNA was extracted from whole blood using the PAXgene blood miRNA kit on an automated QIAcube. Peripheral blood from monozygotic twin pairs, either concordant or discordant for inflammatory bowel disease, underwent deep TCRalpha and TCRbeta repertoire profiling that used unique molecular barcoding. Smoking habits were recorded for all twin pairs, and individuals were classified as current, former or never smokers. Taken from cysteine to phenylalanine, the CDR3 has 15 residues. The nucleotide record is missing. Taken from the germline V gene, the CDR1 and CDR2 loops are SGHVS and FNYEAQ.

The rearranged segments are TRBV7-6 and TRBJ2-1; lacking DNA, the TRBD1 call made by TCRdb goes unchecked. This clonotype originated in a human donor with ulcerative colitis or Crohn's disease, or a healthy co-twin of an affected twin (not recorded which). Sequenced material: blood. The CDR3 region has the sequence CASSYTGTGGDEQFF.